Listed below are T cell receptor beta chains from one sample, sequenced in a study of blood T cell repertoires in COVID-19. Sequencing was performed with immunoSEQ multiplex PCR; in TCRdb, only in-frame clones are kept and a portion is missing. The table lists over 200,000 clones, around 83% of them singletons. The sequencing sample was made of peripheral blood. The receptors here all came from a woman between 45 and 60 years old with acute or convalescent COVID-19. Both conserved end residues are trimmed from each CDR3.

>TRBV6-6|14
ASSYSAGSGKNIQY
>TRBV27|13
ASSLVFDWNTEAF
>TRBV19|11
ASSIGSGYEQY
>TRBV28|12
ASSYGQGNYEQY
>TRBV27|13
ASTPGAGVVHEQF
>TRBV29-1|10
SVRTGTPSHT
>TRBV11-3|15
ASSSISSGGGRNEQF
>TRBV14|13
ASSYEREGTDTQY
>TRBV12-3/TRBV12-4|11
ASSSGQLYEQY
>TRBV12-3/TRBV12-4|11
ASREGAAYGYT
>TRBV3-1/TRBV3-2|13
ASSQEATSYNEQF
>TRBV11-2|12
ASSLGAGGGELF
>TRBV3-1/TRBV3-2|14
ASSLGGAGLQETQY
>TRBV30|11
AWSEGSRYEQY
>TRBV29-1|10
SVGTSGNEQF
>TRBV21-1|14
ASPQEVRQRDEKLF
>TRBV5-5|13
ASSLAGTSWLEAF
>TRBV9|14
ASSSNFGGYTGELF
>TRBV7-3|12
ASSLTVQGETQY
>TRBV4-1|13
ASSQDLGQRGPQH
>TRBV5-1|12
ASSLPGQPYEQY
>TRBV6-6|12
ASRNSGSSYEQY
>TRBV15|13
ATSRDRPLRGEQY